This T cell receptor (beta chain) was captured in a study of cytomegalovirus exposure and HLA in healthy donors. This CDR3 comprises 14 residues. Trimming shortened V by 3 bases and J by 0 bases, and 8 bases separated the two germline ends. Per germline, CDR1 MNHEY and CDR2 SVGAGI. The study ran its PCR with 60 Vbeta and 13 Jbeta primers. TCRdb's table, derived via immunoSEQ multiplex PCR, lists solely in-frame clones and lacks some. Among 95,000 to 100,000 clones listed, approximately 76% were seen once. This clonotype was obtained from a man in his forties in good health and CMV-seronegative. The sample was PBMCs. The chain recombines TRBV6-5 with TRBJ1-1, with a possible D match to TRBD1 (5 bases). The CDR3 sequence: CASSYDRMNTEAFF. In DNA form, the CDR3 reads TGTGCCAGCAGTTATGACAGAATGAACACTGAAGCTTTCTTT.